This is a list of T cell receptor beta chains from one sample in a study of T cells in Graves' hyperthyroidism and ophthalmopathy. TCRdb processed the multiplex PCR reads anew with MiXCR; each CDR3 protein has one entry. The data contain about 250,000 distinct CDR3 sequences, approximately 25% of them singletons. Sequenced material: blood. The source is a woman aged 40 to 55 with Graves' ophthalmopathy. The CDR3 runs from the conserved cysteine through the conserved F or W.

J gene	V gene	CDR3 length	CDR3 protein
TRBJ2-7	TRBV28	13	CASRGTSGHEQYF
TRBJ1-5	TRBV2	14	CASNRGNGNQPQHF
TRBJ2-1	TRBV6-2/TRBV6-3	16	CASTSQVGGGNNEQFF
TRBJ2-7	TRBV6-5	15	CASSLLRGSFDEQYF
TRBJ2-7	TRBV28	14	CASRTTGGIYEQYF
TRBJ2-5	TRBV6-2/TRBV6-3	12	CASTPAGETQYF
TRBJ2-2	TRBV19	15	CASSIDRTNTGELFF
TRBJ2-5	TRBV6-1	13	CASSGLAPKTQYF
TRBJ1-5	TRBV6-5	14	CASRTGVSNQPQHF
TRBJ1-1	TRBV28	13	CASSLMGLGEAFF
TRBJ2-2	TRBV3-1	16	CASSQGGHRGTGELFF
TRBJ2-7	TRBV9	14	CASSAGTPDYEQYF
TRBJ2-2	TRBV27	12	CASRTGAGELFF
TRBJ1-6	TRBV28	13	CASSFGGSSPLHF
TRBJ2-7	TRBV29-1	14	CSVELASGDYEQYF
TRBJ2-2	TRBV5-1	15	CASSLGWGNTGELFF
TRBJ2-4	TRBV6-5	17	CASSSGTSGIAKNIQYF
TRBJ1-2	TRBV29-1	10	CSVFIDGYTF
TRBJ1-1	TRBV9	14	CASSATGGWTEAFF
TRBJ2-7	TRBV27	15	CASIKLGLAGSEQYF
TRBJ2-5	TRBV6-1	14	CASSEIRGRETQYF
TRBJ2-5	TRBV5-1	14	CASSATGPGETQYF
TRBJ1-1	TRBV20-1	13	CSASNPGKGEAFF
TRBJ1-5	TRBV20-1	13	CSAGGGPAEPQHF
TRBJ2-5	TRBV12-3/TRBV12-4	18	CASSLSTSGSGGQETQYF
TRBJ2-7	TRBV7-6	13	CASSPGGPGEQYF
TRBJ1-1	TRBV6-5	17	CASSYLSGGAIIFEAFF
TRBJ2-7	TRBV28	13	CASRPLTSDEQYF
TRBJ2-7	TRBV5-1	13	CASSLEAGGEQYF
TRBJ1-2	TRBV28	13	CASSSPTGYGYTF
TRBJ1-2	TRBV6-2/TRBV6-3	13	CASSYMARDGYTF
TRBJ2-4	TRBV28	15	CASSSHTTTGHIQYF
TRBJ2-5	TRBV24-1	19	CATSDLGTGDGSYQETQYF
TRBJ2-5	TRBV6-1	15	CASSEWAGGQETQYF
TRBJ1-1	TRBV12-3/TRBV12-4	14	CASSQGGGGTEAFF
TRBJ2-7	TRBV6-2/TRBV6-3	11	CATGLKSKQYF
TRBJ1-1	TRBV11-2	15	CASSNNPGGGTEAFF
TRBJ2-7	TRBV5-1	14	CASSPGPWTYEQYF
TRBJ1-1	TRBV12-3/TRBV12-4	11	CASTRGLEAFF
TRBJ1-5	TRBV20-1	15	CSASPGSGTNQPQHF
TRBJ1-1	TRBV20-1	13	CSASTGYGTEAFF
TRBJ2-5	TRBV7-2	16	CASSPGLAGAGETQYF
TRBJ1-1	TRBV7-6	15	CASSFPFDPNTEAFF
TRBJ1-2	TRBV6-1	14	CASSEAQGINGYTF
TRBJ1-5	TRBV6-2/TRBV6-3	16	CASSYRGERINQPQHF
TRBJ2-7	TRBV30	13	CAWSGDSLYEQYF
TRBJ1-6	TRBV10-3	16	CAISESRQGSYSPLHF
TRBJ1-1	TRBV6-1	13	CASSEQTNTEAFF
TRBJ2-5	TRBV29-1	12	CSVEVGEETQYF
TRBJ2-7	TRBV15	14	CATGRDRGYGEQYF
TRBJ1-2	TRBV30	13	CAWSVDDPYGYTF
TRBJ1-2	TRBV30	13	CAWSPGTGDGYTF